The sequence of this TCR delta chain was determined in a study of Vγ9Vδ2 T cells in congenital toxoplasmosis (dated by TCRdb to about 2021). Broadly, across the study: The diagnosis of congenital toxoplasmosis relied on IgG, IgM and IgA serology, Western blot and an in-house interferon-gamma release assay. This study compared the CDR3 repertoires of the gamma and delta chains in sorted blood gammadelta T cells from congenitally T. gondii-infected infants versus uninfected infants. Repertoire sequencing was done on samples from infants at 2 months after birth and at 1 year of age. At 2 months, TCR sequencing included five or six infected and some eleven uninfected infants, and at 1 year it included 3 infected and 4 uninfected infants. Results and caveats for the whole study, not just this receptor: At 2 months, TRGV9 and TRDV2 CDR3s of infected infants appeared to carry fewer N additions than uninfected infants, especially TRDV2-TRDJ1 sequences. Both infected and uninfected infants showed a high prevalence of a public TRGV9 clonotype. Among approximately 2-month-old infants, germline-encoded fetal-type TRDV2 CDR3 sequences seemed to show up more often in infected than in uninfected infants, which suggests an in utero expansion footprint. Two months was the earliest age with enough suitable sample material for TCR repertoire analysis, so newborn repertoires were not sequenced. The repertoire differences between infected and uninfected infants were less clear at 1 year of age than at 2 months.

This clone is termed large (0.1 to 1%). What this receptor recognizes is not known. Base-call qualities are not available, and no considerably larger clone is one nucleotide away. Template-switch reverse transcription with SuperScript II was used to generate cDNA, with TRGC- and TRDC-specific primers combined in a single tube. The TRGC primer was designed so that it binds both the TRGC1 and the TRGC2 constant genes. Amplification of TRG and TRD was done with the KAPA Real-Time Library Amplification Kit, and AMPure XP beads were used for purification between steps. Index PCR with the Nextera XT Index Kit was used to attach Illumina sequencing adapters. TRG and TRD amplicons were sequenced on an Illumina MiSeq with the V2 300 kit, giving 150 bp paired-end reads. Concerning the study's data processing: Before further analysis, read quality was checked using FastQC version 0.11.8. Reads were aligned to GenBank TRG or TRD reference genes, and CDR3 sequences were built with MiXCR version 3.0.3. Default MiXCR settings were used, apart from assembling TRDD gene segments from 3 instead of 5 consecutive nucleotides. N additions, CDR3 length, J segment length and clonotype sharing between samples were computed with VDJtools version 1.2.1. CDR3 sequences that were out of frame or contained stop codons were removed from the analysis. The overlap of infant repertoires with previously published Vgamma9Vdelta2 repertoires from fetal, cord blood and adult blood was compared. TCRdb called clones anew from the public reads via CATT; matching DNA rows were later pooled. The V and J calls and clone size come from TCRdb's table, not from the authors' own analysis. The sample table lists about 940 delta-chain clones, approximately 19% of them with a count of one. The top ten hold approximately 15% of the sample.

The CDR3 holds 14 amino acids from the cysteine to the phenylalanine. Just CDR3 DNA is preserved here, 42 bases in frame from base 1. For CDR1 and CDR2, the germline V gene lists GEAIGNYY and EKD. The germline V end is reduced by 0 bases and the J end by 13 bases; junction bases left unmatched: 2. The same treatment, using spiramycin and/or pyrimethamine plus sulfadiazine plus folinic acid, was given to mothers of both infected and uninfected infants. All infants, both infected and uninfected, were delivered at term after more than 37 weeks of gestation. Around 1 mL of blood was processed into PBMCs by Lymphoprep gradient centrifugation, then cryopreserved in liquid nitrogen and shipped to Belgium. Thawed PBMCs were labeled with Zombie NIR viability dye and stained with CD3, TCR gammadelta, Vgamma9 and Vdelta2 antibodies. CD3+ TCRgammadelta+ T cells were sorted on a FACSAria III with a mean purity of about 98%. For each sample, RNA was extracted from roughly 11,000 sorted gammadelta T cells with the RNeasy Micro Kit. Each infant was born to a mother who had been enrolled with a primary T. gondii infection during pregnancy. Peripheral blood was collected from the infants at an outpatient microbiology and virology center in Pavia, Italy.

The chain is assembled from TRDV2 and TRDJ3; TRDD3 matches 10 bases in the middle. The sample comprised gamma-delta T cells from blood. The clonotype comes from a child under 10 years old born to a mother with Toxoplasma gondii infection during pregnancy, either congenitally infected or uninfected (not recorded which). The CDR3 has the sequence CACDTWGIHRQMFF. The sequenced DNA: TGTGCCTGTGACACCTGGGGGATACATCGACAGATGTTTTTC.